Below are 26 T cell receptor beta chains sequenced from a single sample in a study of memory CD4+ T cells and cytomegalovirus serostatus. The sort gate was single viable CD3+CD4+CD8-CD45RO+ cells for memory CD4+ T cells. Sequencing used immunoSEQ multiplex PCR; TCRdb keeps in-frame clones, though not all of them. The repertoire holds tens of thousands of clones, with more than 65% as singletons. Material: memory CD4+ T cells from blood. These receptor sequences come from an adult in good health and CMV-seronegative.

The chain couples TRBV19 to TRBJ2-5; D may be TRBD1 or TRBD2 (6 bases each). CDR3 size: 15 residues. Germline CDR1 reads LNHDA; CDR2 reads SQIVND (reference sequence). Deletions cut 5 bases from V and 1 base from J, with 14 bases between. CDR3 residues: CASSFRGATQETQYF. The CDR3, as DNA: TGTGCCAGTAGTTTTAGGGGGGCCACCCAAGAGACCCAGTACTTC.

CDR3 sequence: CASSEWRGQYF. In nucleotides, the CDR3 is TGCGCCAGCAGTGAGTGGCGGGGACAGTACTTC. The chain carries TRBV10-2 and TRBJ2-5; D is possibly TRBD2 (6 bases). Per the germline V gene, CDR1 is WSHSY and CDR2 is SAAADI. The CDR3 has 11 amino acids. Trimming shortened V by 1 base and J by 11 bases, and 8 bases separated the two germline ends.

V and J are TRBV7-3 and TRBJ2-6; D remains unclear. Germline V gene sequence: CDR1 SGHTA, CDR2 FQGTGA. There are 15 residues in the CDR3. V was trimmed by 1 base and J by 1 base, leaving 5 bases between them. The DNA for the CDR3 is TGTGCCAGCAGCTTAAGTGGGTCTGGGGCCAACGTCCTGACTTTC. Translated: CASSLSGSGANVLTF.

This clone appeared once. The chain couples TRBV28 to TRBJ2-1; D possibly matches TRBD1 or TRBD2 (6 bases each). V dropped 3 bases and J dropped 1 base, with 16 bases sitting between them. Germline CDR1 MDHEN, CDR2 SYDVKM. The CDR3 is 17 residues long. Written as DNA, the CDR3 is TGTGCCAGCAGTTTGGGTGGGGGGCAGTGGTCCTACAATGAGCAGTTCTTC. This codes for CASSLGGGQWSYNEQFF.

V usage is TRBV11-2 and J usage is TRBJ2-5, with TRBD2 identical over 9 bases. V dropped 4 bases and J dropped 4; count of bases not matched to a gene: 10. This CDR3 has 16 amino acids. Germline CDR1 reads SGHAT; CDR2 reads FQNNGV. The DNA of the CDR3 is TGTGCCAGCAGCTCCCATGGGCGGGGGGGTACAGAGACCCAGTACTTC. This translates into CASSSHGRGGTETQYF.

This clone was picked up a small number of times. The rearrangement links TRBV30 to TRBJ2-5; a possible D gene is TRBD1 (6 bases). The CDR3 consists of 18 residues. Germline CDR1 and CDR2: GTSNPN and SVGIG (reference sequence). V was cut by 4 bases and J by 0 bases, with 24 bases left in between. The CDR3 DNA sequence: TGTGCCTGGAAAGGGGCGAGTAAGGCAGGGGACAACCAAGAGACCCAGTACTTC. It encodes CAWKGASKAGDNQETQYF. The complete variable domain, with remaining parts taken from reference TRBV30 and TRBJ2-5, reads SQTIHQWPATLVQPVGSPLSLECTVEGTSNPNLYWYRQAAGRGLQLLFYSVGIGQISSEVPQNLSASRPQDRQFILSSKKLLLSDSGFYLCAWKGASKAGDNQETQYFGPGTRLLVL.

This clone occurred a few times. J is TRBJ1-2 and V is TRBV9; D is uncertain. This CDR3 region has 12 residues. With 5 bases removed from V and 1 base from J, the gap between germline ends came to 6 bases. Germline CDR1 reads SGDLS; CDR2 reads YYNGEE. The CDR3 region has the DNA TGTGCCAGCAGTACTCTTAACTATGGCTACACCTTC. Translation: CASSTLNYGYTF.

This chain uses TRBV4-2 with TRBJ1-3, with D possibly TRBD1 on 5 matching bases. The CDR3 covers 18 residues. Germline V gene sequence: CDR1 LGHNA, CDR2 YNFKEQ. The ends were cut back, 3 bases at V and 0 bases at J, with 18 bases in the middle. The CDR3 DNA reads as TGTGCCAGCAGCCAGATTGCCGGGACTGCCTTCTCTGGAAACACCATATATTTT. It specifies CASSQIAGTAFSGNTIYF.

This chain joins TRBV30 and TRBJ1-2; 7 bases are a match to TRBD1. V gave up 2 bases and J gave up 6 bases; unmatched junction bases: 9. The CDR3 contains 14 residues. Germline CDR1 is GTSNPN and CDR2 is SVGIG (reference sequence). The CDR3 DNA reads as TGTGCCTGGAGTCGTGAGACAGGGAGTAATGGCTACACCTTC. As protein: CAWSRETGSNGYTF.

V usage is TRBV7-3 and J usage is TRBJ2-3; D remains ambiguous. Trimming removed 2 bases from V and 4 bases from J, with 7 bases in between. Germline V gene data show CDR1 as SGHTA and CDR2 as FQGTGA. This CDR3 spans 13 amino acids. The CDR3 nucleotides are TGTGCCAGCAGCTTACTGGGGTCAGATACGCAGTATTTT. As protein: CASSLLGSDTQYF.

This rearrangement joins TRBV18 to TRBJ1-4, with D perhaps matching TRBD1 (5 bases). The ends were cut back, 3 bases at V and 11 bases at J, with 10 bases in the middle. CDR1 and CDR2 from the germline V gene are KGHSH and LQKENI. This CDR3 is built from 12 residues. CDR3 protein: CASSPGRGKLFF. CDR3 in DNA: TGTGCCAGCTCACCCGGTAGGGGTAAACTGTTTTTT.

CDR3 amino acids: CASSLASRGKTYNEQFF. For the CDR3, the DNA is TGTGCCAGCAGTTTAGCCTCGAGGGGGAAGACGTACAATGAGCAGTTCTTC. V and J are TRBV27 and TRBJ2-1; tentatively, D is TRBD1 (6 bases). CDR1 is MNHEY, CDR2 SMNVEV, per germline (reference sequence). CDR3 length: 17 residues. With 2 bases removed from V and 4 bases from J, the gap between germline ends came to 18 bases.

This chain connects TRBV7-8 to TRBJ1-4; D unclear. CDR1 is SGHVS, CDR2 FQNEAQ, per germline. The germline V and J ends were trimmed by 7 bases and 10 bases, with 4 bases remaining between them. CDR3 size: 9 residues. CDR3 in amino acids: CASNPKLFF. The CDR3 coding sequence is TGTGCCAGCAACCCAAAACTGTTTTTT.

This chain links TRBV4-2 with TRBJ1-1; maybe TRBD1 (5 bases). Trimming removed 5 bases from V and 1 base from J, with 14 bases in between. CDR1 and CDR2 from the germline V gene are LGHNA and YNFKEQ. There are 15 residues in the CDR3. In DNA form, the CDR3 reads TGTGCCAGCAGCTCCCAAAGGGGTTGGAACACTGAAGCTTTCTTT. It is translated as CASSSQRGWNTEAFF.

The chain uses TRBV5-4 and TRBJ1-1; D gene uncertain. The length of the CDR3 is 14 residues. V was cut by 0 bases and J by 0 bases, with 6 bases left in between. Germline V lookup: CDR1 SGHNT, CDR2 YYREEE (reference sequence). The CDR3 region has the DNA TGTGCCAGCAGCTTGGCCAGCATGAACACTGAAGCTTTCTTT. This translates into CASSLASMNTEAFF.

The chain has TRBV6-4 and TRBJ2-7, with D hard to call. Trimming took off 6 bases at V and 2 bases at J, with 11 bases between the two ends. Germline lookup yields CDR1 MRHNA and CDR2 SNTAGT. The CDR3 runs to 13 residues. CDR3 DNA: TGTGCCAGCAGCGTCGTGGCCCCCTACGAGCAGTACTTC. This translates into CASSVVAPYEQYF.

The V call is TRBV28, the J call TRBJ2-5; 8 bases line up with TRBD2. The germline CDR1 and CDR2 sequences are MDHEN and SYDVKM. The CDR3 has 16 residues. V gave up 0 bases and J gave up 5 bases; unmatched junction bases: 8. The CDR3 protein is CASSLWRRGARETQYF. The CDR3 coding sequence is TGTGCCAGCAGTTTATGGCGGCGGGGGGCAAGGGAGACCCAGTACTTC.

CDR3 DNA sequence: TGCGCCAGCACGACACCTGACAGGGGGAGCGAGACCCAGTACTTC. This encodes CASTTPDRGSETQYF. The rearrangement links TRBV5-1 to TRBJ2-5, with 9 bases that match TRBD1. V lost 6 bases and J lost 5; bases outside the gene matches: 11. CDR1 and CDR2 (germline): SGHRS, YFSETQ. The CDR3 runs 15 residues.

This clone turned up a few times. In nucleotides, the CDR3 is TGTGCCAGCAGCGTAGGACTAGCGGGGGCTCGGGGTGAGCAGTTCTTC. Its translation is CASSVGLAGARGEQFF. J is TRBJ2-1 and V is TRBV9; 12 nucleotides align to TRBD2. V lost 0 bases and J lost 9; bases outside the gene matches: 7. CDR3 size: 16 residues. CDR1 is SGDLS, CDR2 YYNGEE, per germline.

The chain uses TRBV4-1 and TRBJ2-3; a weak D match, TRBD2 (5 bases). There are 14 residues in the CDR3. Deletions cut 5 bases from V and 4 bases from J, with 13 bases between. Germline V gene lookup returns CDR1 MGHRA and CDR2 YSYEKL. The CDR3 protein is CASSYIRTPDTQYF. CDR3 sequence (DNA): TGCGCCAGCAGCTACATAAGGACTCCAGATACGCAGTATTTT.

This chain links TRBV5-4 with TRBJ2-5, with 7 bases aligning to TRBD1. The CDR3 spans 13 residues. Germline CDR1 reads SGHNT; CDR2 reads YYREEE (reference sequence). After removal of 7 bases from V and 2 bases from J, the junction contained 5 bases not matched to a gene. The CDR3: CASRQGLQETQYF. The CDR3 nucleotides are TGTGCCAGCCGACAGGGTCTACAAGAGACCCAGTACTTC.

The chain recombines TRBV4-2 with TRBJ1-1; D is unresolved. V was trimmed by 2 bases and J by 1 base, leaving 11 bases between them. CDR3 length: 15 residues. Germline V CDR1 and CDR2: LGHNA, YNFKEQ. The CDR3 nucleotides are TGTGCCAGCAGCCAAAGTCACGGACGGAACACTGAAGCTTTCTTT. Its protein product is CASSQSHGRNTEAFF.

This chain links TRBV28 with TRBJ2-1; weak D call: TRBD2 (6 bases). This CDR3 contains 14 residues. Germline V CDR1 and CDR2: MDHEN, SYDVKM. V lost 6 bases, J lost 4 bases, and 13 bases lay in between. CDR3 bases: TGTGCCAGCAGCAACGGGGGATATTACAATGAGCAGTTCTTC. As protein: CASSNGGYYNEQFF.

This chain links TRBV10-3 with TRBJ1-5; TRBD1 matches at 7 bases. With V trimmed by 2 bases and J by 3 bases, 4 bases remained unmatched. The CDR3 is 15 residues long. Germline V gene data show CDR1 as ENHRY and CDR2 as SYGVKD. CDR3 amino acids: CAISEGTANNQPQHF. The CDR3 nucleotides read TGTGCCATCAGTGAGGGGACAGCGAACAATCAGCCCCAGCATTTT.

The chain couples TRBV9 to TRBJ2-1; 10 bases map to TRBD1. Germline CDR1 and CDR2: SGDLS and YYNGEE. Losses at the gene ends were 0 bases for V and 7 bases for J; bases not matched to a gene: 4. The CDR3 contains 15 residues. CDR3 coding DNA: TGTGCCAGCAGCGTAGAGGGACAGGGGTCAAATGAGCAGTTCTTC. It translates to CASSVEGQGSNEQFF.

The rearrangement uses TRBV21-1 and TRBJ1-2; the DNA was not compared with TRBD1, the D call given in the table. TRBV21-1 is assigned pseudogene status. This CDR3 has 14 amino acids. CDR3 DNA: TGTGCCAGCAGCAAATGCCAGGGGGCCCGGGGCTACACCTTC. It codes for CASSKCQGARGYTF.